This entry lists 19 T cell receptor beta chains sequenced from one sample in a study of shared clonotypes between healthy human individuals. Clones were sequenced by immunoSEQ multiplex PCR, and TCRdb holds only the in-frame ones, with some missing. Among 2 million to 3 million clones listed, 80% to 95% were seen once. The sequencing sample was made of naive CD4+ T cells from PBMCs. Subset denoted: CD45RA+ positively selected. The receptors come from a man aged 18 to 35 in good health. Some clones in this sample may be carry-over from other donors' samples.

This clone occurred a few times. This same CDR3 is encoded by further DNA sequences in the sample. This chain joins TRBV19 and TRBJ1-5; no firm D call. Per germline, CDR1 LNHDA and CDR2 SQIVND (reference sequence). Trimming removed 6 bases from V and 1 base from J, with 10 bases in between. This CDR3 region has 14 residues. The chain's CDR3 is CASSSGRSNQPQHF. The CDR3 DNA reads TGTGCCAGTAGCTCGGGCCGAAGCAATCAGCCCCAGCATTTT.

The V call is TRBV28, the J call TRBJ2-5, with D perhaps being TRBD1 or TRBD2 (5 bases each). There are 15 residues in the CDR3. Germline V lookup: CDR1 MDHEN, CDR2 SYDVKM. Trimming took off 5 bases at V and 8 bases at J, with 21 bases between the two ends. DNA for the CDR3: TGTGCCAGCAGTCTGGACACCAGGGACGGAGGTACCCAGTACTTC. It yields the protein CASSLDTRDGGTQYF.

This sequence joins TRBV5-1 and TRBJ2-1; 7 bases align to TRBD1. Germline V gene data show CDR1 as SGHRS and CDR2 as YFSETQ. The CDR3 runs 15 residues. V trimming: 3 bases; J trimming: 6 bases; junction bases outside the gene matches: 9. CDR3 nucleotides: TGCGCCAGCAGCTCAGCCCTACAGGGGACCAATGAGCAGTTCTTC. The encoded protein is CASSSALQGTNEQFF.

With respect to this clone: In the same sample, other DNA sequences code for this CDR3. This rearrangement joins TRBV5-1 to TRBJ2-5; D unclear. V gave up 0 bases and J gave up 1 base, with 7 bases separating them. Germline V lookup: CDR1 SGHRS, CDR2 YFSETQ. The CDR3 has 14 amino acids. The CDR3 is CASSLDGSQETQYF. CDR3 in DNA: TGCGCCAGCAGCTTGGATGGCAGCCAAGAGACCCAGTACTTC.

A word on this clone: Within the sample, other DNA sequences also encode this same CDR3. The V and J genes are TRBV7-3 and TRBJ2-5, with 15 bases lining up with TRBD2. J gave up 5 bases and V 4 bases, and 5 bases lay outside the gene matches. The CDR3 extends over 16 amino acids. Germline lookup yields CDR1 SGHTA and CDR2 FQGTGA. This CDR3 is CASSWGLAGGLETQYF. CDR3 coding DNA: TGTGCCAGCAGCTGGGGACTAGCGGGAGGTCTGGAGACCCAGTACTTC.

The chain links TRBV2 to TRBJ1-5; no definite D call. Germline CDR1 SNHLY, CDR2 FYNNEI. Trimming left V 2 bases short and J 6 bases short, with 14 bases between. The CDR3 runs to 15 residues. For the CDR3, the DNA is TGTGCCAGCAGTGAATGGCGGGGAACCGGTCAGCCCCAGCATTTT. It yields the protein CASSEWRGTGQPQHF.

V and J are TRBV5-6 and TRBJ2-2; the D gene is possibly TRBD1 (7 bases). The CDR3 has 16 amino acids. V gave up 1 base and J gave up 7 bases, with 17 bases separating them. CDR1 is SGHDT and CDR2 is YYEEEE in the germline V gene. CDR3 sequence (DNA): TGTGCCAGCAGCTTGTGGCCAGGGGGGATCATCGGGGAGCTGTTTTTT. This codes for CASSLWPGGIIGELFF.

CDR3 residues: CASSPAGLAGGTGELFF. The CDR3 DNA reads TGTGCCAGCAGCCCAGCGGGACTAGCAGGCGGCACCGGGGAGCTGTTTTTT. V is TRBV4-2 and J is TRBJ2-2; 9 bases agree with TRBD2. The CDR3 totals 17 residues. V gave up 4 bases and J gave up 4 bases; unmatched junction bases: 10. The germline CDR1 and CDR2 sequences are LGHNA and YNFKEQ.

The CDR3 reads CASSGIGLGPVRLFF. The CDR3 coding sequence is TGTGCCAGCAGCGGGATCGGACTGGGGCCTGTGAGACTGTTTTTT. V usage is TRBV5-6 and J usage is TRBJ1-4; D may be TRBD1 (5 bases). The V end was cut by 4 bases, the J end by 13 bases, with 23 bases between. The CDR3 loop spans 15 amino acids. Per the germline V gene, CDR1 is SGHDT and CDR2 is YYEEEE.

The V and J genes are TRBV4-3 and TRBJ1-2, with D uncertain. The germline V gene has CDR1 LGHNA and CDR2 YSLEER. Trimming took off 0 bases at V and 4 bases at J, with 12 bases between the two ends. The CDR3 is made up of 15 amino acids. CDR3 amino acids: CASSQDFRMSYGYTF. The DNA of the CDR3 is TGCGCCAGCAGCCAAGATTTCCGCATGAGCTATGGCTACACCTTC.

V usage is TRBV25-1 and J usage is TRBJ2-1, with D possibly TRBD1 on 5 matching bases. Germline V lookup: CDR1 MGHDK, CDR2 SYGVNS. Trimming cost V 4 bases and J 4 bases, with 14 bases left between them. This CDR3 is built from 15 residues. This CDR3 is CASSGVLGVYNEQFF. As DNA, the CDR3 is TGTGCCAGCAGTGGGGTATTAGGGGTATACAATGAGCAGTTCTTC.

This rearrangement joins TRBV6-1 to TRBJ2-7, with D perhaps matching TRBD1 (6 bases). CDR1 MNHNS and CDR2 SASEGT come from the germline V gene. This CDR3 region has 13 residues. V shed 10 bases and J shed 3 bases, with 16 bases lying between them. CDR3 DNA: TGTGCCACTCGAGGGACACCTAACTACGAGCAGTACTTC. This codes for CATRGTPNYEQYF.

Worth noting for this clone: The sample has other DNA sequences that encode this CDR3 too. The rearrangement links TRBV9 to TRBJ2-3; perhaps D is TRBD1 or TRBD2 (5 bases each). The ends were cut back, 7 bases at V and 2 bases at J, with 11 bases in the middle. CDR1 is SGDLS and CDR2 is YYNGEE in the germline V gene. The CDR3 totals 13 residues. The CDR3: CASSGTTTDTQYF. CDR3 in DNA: TGTGCCAGCTCCGGGACGACCACAGATACGCAGTATTTT. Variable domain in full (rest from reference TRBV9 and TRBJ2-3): DSGVTQTPKHLITATGQRVTLRCSPRSGDLSVYWYQQSLDQGLQFLIQYYNGEERAKGNILERFSAQQFPDLHSELNLSSLELGDSALYFCASSGTTTDTQYFGPGTRLTVL.

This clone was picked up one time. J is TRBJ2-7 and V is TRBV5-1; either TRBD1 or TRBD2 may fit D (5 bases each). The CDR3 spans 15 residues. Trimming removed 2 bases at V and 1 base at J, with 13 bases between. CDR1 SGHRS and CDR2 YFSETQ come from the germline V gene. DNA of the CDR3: TGCGCCAGCAGCTTCGACGGGACCCCATCCTACGAGCAGTACTTC. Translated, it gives CASSFDGTPSYEQYF.

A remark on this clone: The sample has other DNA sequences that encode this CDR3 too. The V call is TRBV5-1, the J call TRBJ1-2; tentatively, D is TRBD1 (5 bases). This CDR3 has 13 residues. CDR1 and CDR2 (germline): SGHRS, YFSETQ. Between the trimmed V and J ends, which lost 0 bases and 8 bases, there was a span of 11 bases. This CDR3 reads CASSLEGLDGYTF. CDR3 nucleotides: TGCGCCAGCAGCTTGGAGGGGCTGGACGGCTACACCTTC.

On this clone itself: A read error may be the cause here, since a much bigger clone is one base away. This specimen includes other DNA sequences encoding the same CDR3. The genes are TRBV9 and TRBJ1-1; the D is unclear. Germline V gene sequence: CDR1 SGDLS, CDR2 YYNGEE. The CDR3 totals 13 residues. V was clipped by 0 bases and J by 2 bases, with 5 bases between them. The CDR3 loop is CASSVAGNTEAFF. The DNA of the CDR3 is TGTGCCAGCAGCGTAGCGGGCAACACTGAAGCTTTCTTT.

The CDR3 region has the DNA TGTGCCAGCAGCCGATTTGGACAGGCTATTCAAGCCGGGGAGCTGTTTTTT. It encodes CASSRFGQAIQAGELFF. This chain connects TRBV27 to TRBJ2-2, with 7 nucleotides matching TRBD1. Germline CDR1 MNHEY, CDR2 SMNVEV (reference sequence). Trimming cost V 6 bases and J 6 bases; bases outside gene matches: 16. This CDR3 spans 17 amino acids.

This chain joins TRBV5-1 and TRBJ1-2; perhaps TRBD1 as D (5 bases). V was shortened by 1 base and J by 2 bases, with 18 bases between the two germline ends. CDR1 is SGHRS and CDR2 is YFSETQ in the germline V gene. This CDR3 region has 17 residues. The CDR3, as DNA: TGCGCCAGCAGCTTGTTGGGGCGGATGGTGGGAAACTATGGCTACACCTTC. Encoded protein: CASSLLGRMVGNYGYTF.

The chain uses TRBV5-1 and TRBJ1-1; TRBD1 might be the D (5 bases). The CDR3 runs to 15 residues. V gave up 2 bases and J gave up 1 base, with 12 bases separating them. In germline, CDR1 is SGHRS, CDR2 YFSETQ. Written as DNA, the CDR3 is TGCGCCAGCAGCTTCCAGGGCCCGGGGAACACTGAAGCTTTCTTT. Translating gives CASSFQGPGNTEAFF.